These 27 T cell receptor beta chains came from one sample sequenced in a study of T-cell memory formation after mild COVID-19. TCRdb analysed the 5' RACE reads with MiXCR anew, one entry per CDR3 protein. The table includes more than 110,000 distinct CDR3 sequences, approximately 25% detected once. Sequenced input: PBMCs or a T cell subset sorted from them (not recorded which). The receptors here all came from an adult woman who had mild COVID-19 (a few samples of this study predate the infection). Cell type and time point are not known.

The V gene is TRBV7-8, the J gene TRBJ2-3; D may be TRBD1 (6 bases). The V end lost 0 bases, the J end lost 0 bases, and 16 bases lay between the germline ends. The V gene's germline CDR1 is SGHVS and CDR2 FQNEAQ. This CDR3 has 18 amino acids. The CDR3 sequence: CASSLATFGTISTDTQYF. In DNA, the CDR3 is TGTGCCAGCAGCTTAGCTACCTTCGGGACAATTAGCACAGATACGCAGTATTTT.

The chain links TRBV12-3 or TRBV12-4 to TRBJ2-6; unclear D gene. Trimming took 4 bases from V and 2 from J, leaving 6 bases between them. This CDR3 has 14 amino acids. Here the CDR3 DNA reads TGTGCCAGCAGTTACCCGCCTGGGGCCAACGTCCTGACTTTC. Its translation is CASSYPPGANVLTF.

Here the CDR3 DNA reads TGTGCCAGCAGTTACCGTGGGGAGTGGAATGAGCAGTTCTTC. Encoded protein: CASSYRGEWNEQFF. The chain combines TRBV6-5 with TRBJ2-1; D is perhaps TRBD2 (5 bases). V lost 2 bases, J lost 7 bases, and 12 bases lay in between. Germline V gene data show CDR1 as MNHEY and CDR2 as SVGAGI. CDR3 size: 14 residues.

The V gene is TRBV27, the J gene TRBJ2-7, with D unclear. V lost 6 bases, J lost 3 bases, and 15 bases lay in between. Germline V gives CDR1 MNHEY, CDR2 SMNVEV (reference sequence). The CDR3 is 14 amino acids. The DNA for the CDR3 is TGTGCCAGCAGCCCCGGAGTTTCCTTCTACGAGCAGTACTTC. Its protein is CASSPGVSFYEQYF.

This chain connects TRBV21-1 to TRBJ1-1. TRBV21-1 is a documented pseudogene. The CDR3 loop spans 11 amino acids. CDR3 DNA sequence: TGTGCCAGCAGCAAGCACACTGAAGCTTTCTTT. Translation gives CASSKHTEAFF.

This rearrangement joins TRBV7-9 to TRBJ1-1; D ambiguous. The CDR3 totals 15 residues. V lost 11 bases, J lost 0 bases, and 19 bases lay in between. Germline-derived CDR1 and CDR2 are SEHNR and FQNEAQ (reference sequence). CDR3 sequence: CAASETPIMNTEAFF. CDR3 in DNA: TGTGCCGCTTCGGAGACACCCATAATGAACACTGAAGCTTTCTTT. The full variable domain, with the rest looked up from reference TRBV7-9 and TRBJ1-1, is DTGVSQNPRHKITKRGQNVTFRCDPISEHNRLYWYRQTLGQGPEFLTYFQNEAQLEKSRLLSDRFSAERPKGSFSTLEIQRTEQGDSAMYLCAASETPIMNTEAFFGQGTRLTVV.

V usage is TRBV5-8 and J usage is TRBJ2-6; no reliable D call. Trimming left V 7 bases short and J 0 bases short, with 14 bases between. This CDR3 has 16 residues. Germline CDR1 SGHTS, CDR2 YDEGEE. CDR3 DNA: TGTGCCAGCCCACCCGCGGTACACTCTGGGGCCAACGTCCTGACTTTC. As protein: CASPPAVHSGANVLTF.

The chain is built from TRBV20-1 and TRBJ1-5, with TRBD1 identical over 9 bases. The germline V gene encodes CDR1 DFQATT and CDR2 SNEGSKA (reference sequence). Losses at the gene ends were 7 bases for V and 8 bases for J; bases not matched to a gene: 6. The CDR3 extends over 12 amino acids. The CDR3 DNA is TGCAGTGGGCAGACAGGGGGGGAGCCCCAGCATTTT. Translated, it gives CSGQTGGEPQHF.

CDR3 loop: CASSQPVIIGAWGNQPQHF. DNA of the CDR3: TGTGCCAGCAGCCAACCCGTCATAATCGGGGCATGGGGCAATCAGCCCCAGCATTTT. The chain links TRBV6-2 or TRBV6-3 to TRBJ1-5; possibly TRBD1 for D (5 bases). The CDR3 is 19 residues long. Trimming removed 6 bases at V and 2 bases at J, with 26 bases between. Germline V CDR1 and CDR2: MNHEY, SVGEGT.

V usage is TRBV5-1 and J usage is TRBJ2-7, with a weak D call TRBD2 (5 bases). This CDR3 has 15 residues. Trimming took off 2 bases at V and 5 bases at J, with 17 bases between the two ends. Germline V lookup: CDR1 SGHRS, CDR2 YFSETQ. The CDR3 loop reads CASSLRFGESDEQYF. In nucleotides, the CDR3 is TGCGCCAGCAGCTTACGCTTCGGGGAATCAGACGAGCAGTACTTC.

The chain is built from TRBV5-5 and TRBJ2-2; TRBD2 might be the D (5 bases). The CDR3 runs to 13 residues. Germline CDR1 and CDR2: SGHKS and YYEKEE (reference sequence). Trimming shortened V by 4 bases and J by 6 bases, and 10 bases separated the two germline ends. The CDR3 here is CASSRTVAGELFF. CDR3 in DNA: TGTGCCAGCAGCCGGACTGTGGCCGGGGAGCTGTTTTTT.

The V gene is TRBV12-3 or TRBV12-4, the J gene TRBJ1-1, with 7 nucleotides matching TRBD1. Trimming at V came to 6 bases and at J to 1 base, leaving 8 bases not matched to a gene. The CDR3 loop spans 15 amino acids. CDR3 nucleotide sequence: TGTGCCAGCAGCCCCAGGGGGGCGACGAACACTGAAGCTTTCTTT. It yields the protein CASSPRGATNTEAFF.

This clonotype was found a few times. The chain recombines TRBV12-3 or TRBV12-4 with TRBJ1-1, with no clear D. The CDR3 runs to 16 residues. V lost 3 bases and J 3 bases, leaving 17 bases between the germline ends. In nucleotides, the CDR3 is TGTGCCAGCAGTTTCCGGACTGCGTTGAGGGACACTGAAGCTTTCTTT. This encodes CASSFRTALRDTEAFF.

This clonotype was picked up a small number of times. The chain uses TRBV13 and TRBJ2-7, with 7 positions matching TRBD2. Per germline, CDR1 PRHDT and CDR2 FYEKMQ (reference sequence). V was clipped by 5 bases and J by 2 bases; unmatched bases: 15. The CDR3 spans 17 residues. The CDR3 nucleotides read TGTGCCAGCAGCCCCTCCCGGAGGCTAGCGGTGCCCTACGAGCAGTACTTC. It specifies CASSPSRRLAVPYEQYF.

CDR3 sequence: CASSFDRGYGYTF. The CDR3 bases are TGTGCCAGCAGCTTTGACAGGGGCTATGGCTACACCTTC. This chain links TRBV11-2 with TRBJ1-2; 8 bases align to TRBD1. V lost 3 bases and J lost 4; bases outside the gene matches: 1. CDR1 SGHAT and CDR2 FQNNGV come from the germline V gene. CDR3 size: 13 residues.

This chain joins TRBV12-3 or TRBV12-4 and TRBJ2-7, with 7 bases matching TRBD2. The ends lost 0 bases at V and 2 bases at J; junction bases unmatched: 4. The CDR3 has 15 residues. The CDR3: CASSLAAGDAYEQYF. The DNA for the CDR3 is TGTGCCAGCAGTTTAGCGGCGGGGGACGCCTACGAGCAGTACTTC.

This rearrangement joins TRBV24-1 to TRBJ2-1, with D possibly TRBD1 on 5 matching bases. Deletions cut 5 bases from V and 6 bases from J, with 16 bases between. This CDR3 has 15 amino acids. Looked up from germline, CDR1 is KGHDR and CDR2 is SFDVKD. The CDR3 coding sequence is TGTGCCACCAGTGGGATCCGAGGTGGGGCCAATGAGCAGTTCTTC. Its translation: CATSGIRGGANEQFF.

The chain recombines TRBV7-8 with TRBJ2-1; possibly TRBD2 for D (5 bases). The CDR3 is 16 amino acids. V was shortened by 4 bases and J by 0 bases, with 13 bases between the two germline ends. Germline CDR1 is SGHVS and CDR2 is FQNEAQ. CDR3 amino acids: CASSSRTGTSYNEQFF. As DNA, the CDR3 is TGTGCCAGCAGCTCAAGGACGGGAACCTCCTACAATGAGCAGTTCTTC.

This chain connects TRBV6-5 to TRBJ2-7, with TRBD2 identical over 16 bases. The CDR3 has 21 residues. V lost 0 bases and J lost 2; bases outside the gene matches: 13. From germline, CDR1 is MNHEY and CDR2 SVGAGI. CDR3 nucleotide sequence: TGTGCCAGCAGTTACTCGAAGAATCGGGGGACTAGCGGGAGGGGGACCTACGAGCAGTACTTC. This gives the protein CASSYSKNRGTSGRGTYEQYF.

In its sample, this clonotype was seen many times. The V call is TRBV2, the J call TRBJ2-4; D assignment may be TRBD1 or TRBD2 (5 bases each). This CDR3 has 16 amino acids. Looked up from germline, CDR1 is SNHLY and CDR2 is FYNNEI. V gave up 0 bases and J gave up 5 bases, with 14 bases separating them. CDR3 nucleotides: TGTGCCAGCAGTGAAGCCCTAGGGGTGGGGGAAAACATTCAGTACTTC. It codes for CASSEALGVGENIQYF.

The chain couples TRBV9 to TRBJ1-2, with TRBD1 matching 9 bases. This CDR3 spans 14 amino acids. After removal of 4 bases from V and 5 bases from J, the junction contained 6 bases not matched to a gene. Germline V lookup: CDR1 SGDLS, CDR2 YYNGEE. The CDR3 DNA reads as TGTGCCAGCAGCCCACGGACAGGGGATTATGGCTACACCTTC. Translated, it gives CASSPRTGDYGYTF.

In its sample, this clonotype was seen a few times. The CDR3 coding sequence is TGTGCCAGCAGCTCGAGGACTAGCGGGAGGGTAGGGGAGCTGTTTTTT. It specifies CASSSRTSGRVGELFF. The rearrangement joins TRBV7-2 to TRBJ2-2, with 15 bases that match TRBD2. Trimming at V came to 4 bases and at J to 8 bases, leaving 5 bases not matched to a gene. The CDR3 covers 16 residues. The germline CDR1 and CDR2 sequences are SGHTA and FQGNSA.

This clonotype was seen a few times. V usage is TRBV6-5 and J usage is TRBJ2-2; D not certain. Trimming shortened V by 2 bases and J by 6 bases, and 10 bases separated the two germline ends. The length of the CDR3 is 14 residues. Germline loops: CDR1 MNHEY, CDR2 SVGAGI. DNA for the CDR3: TGTGCCAGCAGTTACCGAGCCGTGGCCGGGGAGCTGTTTTTT. It specifies CASSYRAVAGELFF.

J is TRBJ2-1 and V is TRBV24-1; D gene ambiguous. The CDR3 spans 13 residues. Germline V CDR1 and CDR2: KGHDR, SFDVKD. V gave up 3 bases and J gave up 5 bases, with 7 bases separating them. Here the CDR3 DNA reads TGTGCCACCAGTGATAGTAGTAACAATGAGCAGTTCTTC. Protein product: CATSDSSNNEQFF.

The chain recombines TRBV12-3 or TRBV12-4 with TRBJ2-3; no reliable D call. This CDR3 has 11 residues. V was trimmed by 8 bases and J by 4 bases, leaving 7 bases between them. Here the CDR3 DNA reads TGTGCCAGCGGCTCCCCAGATACGCAGTATTTT. It encodes CASGSPDTQYF.

The rearrangement uses TRBV5-1 and TRBJ2-7; no reliable D call. The CDR3 covers 14 residues. V was trimmed by 0 bases and J by 0 bases, leaving 7 bases between them. Germline CDR1 reads SGHRS; CDR2 reads YFSETQ. The CDR3 nucleotides read TGCGCCAGCAGCTTGGAGTCGGTCTCCTACGAGCAGTACTTC. Translating it yields CASSLESVSYEQYF. The full variable domain, in which reference TRBV5-1 and TRBJ2-7 provide the parts outside the CDR3, is KAGVTQTPRYLIKTRGQQVTLSCSPISGHRSVSWYQQTPGQGLQFLFEYFSETQRNKGNFPGRFSGRQFSNSRSEMNVSTLELGDSALYLCASSLESVSYEQYFGPGTRLTVT.

Here the CDR3 reads CASSQDWFPGTGELFF. CDR3 nucleotide sequence: TGCGCCAGCAGCCAAGACTGGTTCCCGGGGACCGGGGAGCTGTTTTTT. The chain is built from TRBV4-3 and TRBJ2-2; D is perhaps TRBD2 (5 bases). This CDR3 is 16 amino acids long. Trimming removed 0 bases from V and 5 bases from J, with 13 bases in between. Looked up from germline, CDR1 is LGHNA and CDR2 is YSLEER.